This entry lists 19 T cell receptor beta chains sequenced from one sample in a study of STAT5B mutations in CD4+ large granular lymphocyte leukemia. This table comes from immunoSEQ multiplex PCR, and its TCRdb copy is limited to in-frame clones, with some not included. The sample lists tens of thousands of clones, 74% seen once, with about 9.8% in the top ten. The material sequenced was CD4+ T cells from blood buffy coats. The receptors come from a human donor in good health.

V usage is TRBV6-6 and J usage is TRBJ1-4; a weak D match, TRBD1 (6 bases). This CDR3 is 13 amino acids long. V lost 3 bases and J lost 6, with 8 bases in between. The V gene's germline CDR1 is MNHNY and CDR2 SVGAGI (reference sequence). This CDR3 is CASSYWTDEKLFF. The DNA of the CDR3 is TGTGCCAGCAGTTATTGGACAGATGAAAAACTGTTTTTT.

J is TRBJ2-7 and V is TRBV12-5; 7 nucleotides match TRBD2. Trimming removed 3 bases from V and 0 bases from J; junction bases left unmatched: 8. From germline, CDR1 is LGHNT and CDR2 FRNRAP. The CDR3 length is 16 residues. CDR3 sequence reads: CASGFWLAEFSYEQYV. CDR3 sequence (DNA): TGTGCTAGTGGTTTTTGGCTAGCGGAATTCTCCTACGAGCAGTACGTC.

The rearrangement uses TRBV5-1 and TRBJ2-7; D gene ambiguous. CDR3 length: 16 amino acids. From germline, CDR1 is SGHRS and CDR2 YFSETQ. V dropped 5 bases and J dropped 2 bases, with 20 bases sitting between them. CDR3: CASSMISQSSTYEQYF. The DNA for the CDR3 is TGCGCCAGCAGTATGATATCGCAGAGTAGTACCTACGAGCAGTACTTC.

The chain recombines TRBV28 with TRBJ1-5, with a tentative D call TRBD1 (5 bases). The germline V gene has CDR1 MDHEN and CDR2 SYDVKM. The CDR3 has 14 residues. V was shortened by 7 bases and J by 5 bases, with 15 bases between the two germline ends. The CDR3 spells CASKTDIRDQPQHF. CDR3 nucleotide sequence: TGTGCCAGCAAAACAGACATCAGGGATCAGCCCCAGCATTTT.

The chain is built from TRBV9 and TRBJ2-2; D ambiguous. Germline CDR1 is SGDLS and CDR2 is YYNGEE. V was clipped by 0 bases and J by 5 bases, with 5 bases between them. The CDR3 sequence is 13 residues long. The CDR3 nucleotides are TGTGCCAGCAGCGTAGACCTAACCGGGGAGCTGTTTTTT. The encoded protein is CASSVDLTGELFF. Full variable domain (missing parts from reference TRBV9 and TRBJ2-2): DSGVTQTPKHLITATGQRVTLRCSPRSGDLSVYWYQQSLDQGLQFLIQYYNGEERAKGNILERFSAQQFPDLHSELNLSSLELGDSALYFCASSVDLTGELFFGEGSRLTVL.

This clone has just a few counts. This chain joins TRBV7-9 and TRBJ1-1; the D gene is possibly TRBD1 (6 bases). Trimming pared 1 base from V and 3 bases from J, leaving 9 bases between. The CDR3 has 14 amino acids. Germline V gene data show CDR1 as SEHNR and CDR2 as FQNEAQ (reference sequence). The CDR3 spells CASSLDRADTEAFF. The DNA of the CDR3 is TGTGCCAGCAGCTTAGACAGGGCGGACACTGAAGCTTTCTTT.

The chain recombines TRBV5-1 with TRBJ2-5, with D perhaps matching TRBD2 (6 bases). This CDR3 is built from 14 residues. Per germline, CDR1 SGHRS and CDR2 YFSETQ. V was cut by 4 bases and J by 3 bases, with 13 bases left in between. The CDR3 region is CASSRGSAEETQYF. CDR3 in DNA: TGCGCCAGCAGCCGGGGGTCGGCAGAAGAGACCCAGTACTTC. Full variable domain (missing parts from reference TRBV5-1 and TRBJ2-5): KAGVTQTPRYLIKTRGQQVTLSCSPISGHRSVSWYQQTPGQGLQFLFEYFSETQRNKGNFPGRFSGRQFSNSRSEMNVSTLELGDSALYLCASSRGSAEETQYFGPGTRLLVL.

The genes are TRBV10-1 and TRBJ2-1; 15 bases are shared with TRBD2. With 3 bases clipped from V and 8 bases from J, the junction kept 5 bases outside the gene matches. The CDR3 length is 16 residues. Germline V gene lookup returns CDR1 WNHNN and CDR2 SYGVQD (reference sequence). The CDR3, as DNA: TGCGCCAGCAGTGAATTGGGACTAGCGGGAGGTTATGAGCAGTTCTTC. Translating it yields CASSELGLAGGYEQFF.

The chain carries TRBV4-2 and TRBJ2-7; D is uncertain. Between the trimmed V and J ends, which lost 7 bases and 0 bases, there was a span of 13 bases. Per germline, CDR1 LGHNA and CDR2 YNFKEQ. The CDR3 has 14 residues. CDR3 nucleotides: TGTGCCAGCACCACAACGGTGGGCTCCTACGAGCAGTACTTC. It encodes CASTTTVGSYEQYF.

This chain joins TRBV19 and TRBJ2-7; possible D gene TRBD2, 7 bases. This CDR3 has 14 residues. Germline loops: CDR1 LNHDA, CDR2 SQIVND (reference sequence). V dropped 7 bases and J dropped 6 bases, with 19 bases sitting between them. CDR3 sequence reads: CASKTQMGGAEQYF. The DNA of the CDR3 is TGTGCCAGTAAGACCCAAATGGGGGGGGCCGAGCAGTACTTC. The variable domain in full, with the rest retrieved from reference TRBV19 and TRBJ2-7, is DGGITQSPKYLFRKEGQNVTLSCEQNLNHDAMYWYRQDPGQGLRLIYYSQIVNDFQKGDIAEGYSVSREKKESFPLTVTSAQKNPTAFYLCASKTQMGGAEQYFGPGTRLTVT.

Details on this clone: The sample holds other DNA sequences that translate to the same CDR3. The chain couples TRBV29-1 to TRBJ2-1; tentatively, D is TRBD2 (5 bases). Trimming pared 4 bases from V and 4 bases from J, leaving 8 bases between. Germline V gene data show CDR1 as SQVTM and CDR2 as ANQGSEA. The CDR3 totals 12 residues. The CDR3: CSVGPGYNEQFF. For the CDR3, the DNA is TGCAGCGTTGGCCCGGGGTACAATGAGCAGTTCTTC.

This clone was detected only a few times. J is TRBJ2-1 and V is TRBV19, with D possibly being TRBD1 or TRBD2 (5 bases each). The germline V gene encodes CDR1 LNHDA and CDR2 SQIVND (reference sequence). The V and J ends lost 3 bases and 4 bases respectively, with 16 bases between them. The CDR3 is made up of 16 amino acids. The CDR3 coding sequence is TGTGCCAGTAGTATCGCGCCGGGACGCGTGTACAATGAGCAGTTCTTC. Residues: CASSIAPGRVYNEQFF.

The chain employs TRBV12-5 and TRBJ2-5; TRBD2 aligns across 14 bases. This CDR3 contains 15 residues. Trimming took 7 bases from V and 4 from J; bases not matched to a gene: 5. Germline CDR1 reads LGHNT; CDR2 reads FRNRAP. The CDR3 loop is CASAPTSGRGETQYF. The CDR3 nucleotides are TGTGCTAGTGCCCCGACTAGCGGGAGGGGAGAGACCCAGTACTTC.

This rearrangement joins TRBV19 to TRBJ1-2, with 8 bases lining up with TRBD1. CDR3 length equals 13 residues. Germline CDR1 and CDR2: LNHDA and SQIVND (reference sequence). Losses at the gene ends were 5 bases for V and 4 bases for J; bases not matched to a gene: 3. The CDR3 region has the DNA TGTGCCAGTAGTCCTGGACAGGGCTATGGCTACACCTTC. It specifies CASSPGQGYGYTF.

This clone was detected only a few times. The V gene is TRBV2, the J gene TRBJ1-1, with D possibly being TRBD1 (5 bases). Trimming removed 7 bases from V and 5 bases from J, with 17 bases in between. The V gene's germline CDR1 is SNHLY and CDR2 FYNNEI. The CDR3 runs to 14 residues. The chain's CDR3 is CASMIDNRQTEAFF. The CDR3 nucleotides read TGTGCCAGCATGATAGACAACCGACAGACTGAAGCTTTCTTT.

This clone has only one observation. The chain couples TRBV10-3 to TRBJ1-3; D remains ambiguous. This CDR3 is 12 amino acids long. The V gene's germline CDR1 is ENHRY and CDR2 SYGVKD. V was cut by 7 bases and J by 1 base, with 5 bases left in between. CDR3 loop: CAIKGSGNTIYF. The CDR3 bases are TGTGCCATCAAGGGTTCTGGAAACACCATATATTTT.

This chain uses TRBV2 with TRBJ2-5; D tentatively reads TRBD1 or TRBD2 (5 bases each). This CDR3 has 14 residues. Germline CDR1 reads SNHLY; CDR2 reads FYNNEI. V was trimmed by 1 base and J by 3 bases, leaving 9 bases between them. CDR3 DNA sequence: TGTGCCAGCAGTGAAGTTTGGGGGAAAGAGACCCAGTACTTC. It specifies CASSEVWGKETQYF.

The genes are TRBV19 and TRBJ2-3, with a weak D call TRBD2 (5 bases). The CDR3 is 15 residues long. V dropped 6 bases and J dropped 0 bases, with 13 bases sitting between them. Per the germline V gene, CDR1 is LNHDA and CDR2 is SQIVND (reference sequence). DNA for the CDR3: TGTGCCAGTAGAACCGGAGGAGTGAGCACAGATACGCAGTATTTT. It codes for CASRTGGVSTDTQYF.

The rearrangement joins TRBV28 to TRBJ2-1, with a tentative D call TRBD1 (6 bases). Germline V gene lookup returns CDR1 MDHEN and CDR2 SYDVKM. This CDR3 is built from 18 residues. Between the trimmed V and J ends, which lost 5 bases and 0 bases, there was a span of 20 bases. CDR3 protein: CASSLTFYPGASYNEQFF. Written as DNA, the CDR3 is TGTGCCAGCAGTCTCACGTTCTACCCAGGGGCCTCCTACAATGAGCAGTTCTTC.